The 27 T cell receptor beta chains in this list originate from one sample, sequenced in a study of T cell clusters in autoimmune cytopenias. TRB amplification used roughly 250 ng of peripheral blood genomic DNA. TRB was amplified by touch-down multiplex PCR, primer pools A and B combined. TCRdb re-called the multiplex PCR reads; one entry per CDR3 protein, DNA not given. The sample's table shows about 7,500 distinct CDR3 sequences. The sequenced material came from peripheral blood. The receptor source for this set is a human donor with an autoimmune cytopenia or autoimmune hepatitis (not recorded which).

V and J are TRBV18 and TRBJ2-6; TCRdb's D call, TRBD1, is unchecked because there is no DNA. There are 14 residues in the CDR3. CDR1 KGHSH and CDR2 LQKENI come from the germline V gene. CDR3 in amino acids: CASSQGAGANVLTF.

The chain joins TRBV12-3 or TRBV12-4 to TRBJ2-5; lacking DNA, the TRBD2 call made by TCRdb goes unchecked. This CDR3 comprises 14 residues. The CDR3 region is CASSFWREQETQYF.

This clonotype is labeled medium-sized based on frequency. The gene calls are TRBV19 and TRBJ2-1; TCRdb returns TRBD1, unconfirmable since there is no DNA. The CDR3 has 14 amino acids. The V gene's germline CDR1 is LNHDA and CDR2 SQIVND (reference sequence). CDR3 sequence: CASSKGHPGNEQFF. Filled out from reference TRBV19 and TRBJ2-1, the complete variable domain reads DGGITQSPKYLFRKEGQNVTLSCEQNLNHDAMYWYRQDPGQGLRLIYYSQIVNDFQKGDIAEGYSVSREKKESFPLTVTSAQKNPTAFYLCASSKGHPGNEQFFGPGTRLTVL.

The chain carries TRBV11-2 and TRBJ2-1; TCRdb gives TRBD1 as the D gene, but with no DNA this cannot be confirmed. The CDR3 runs to 14 residues. Germline V gene sequence: CDR1 SGHAT, CDR2 FQNNGV. The chain's CDR3 is CASSLAGQYNEQFF.

This rearrangement joins TRBV6-2 or TRBV6-3 to TRBJ2-2; as DNA is missing, the TRBD2 call by TCRdb cannot be tested. The germline gives CDR1 MNHEY, CDR2 SVGEGT. This CDR3 is 17 amino acids long. This CDR3 is CASSGDLAGGPNGELFF.

Judged by frequency, this clonotype is medium-sized. The V gene is TRBV15, the J gene TRBJ2-2; TCRdb returns TRBD2, unconfirmable since there is no DNA. This CDR3 is 18 amino acids long. CDR1 and CDR2 from the germline V gene are LNHNV and YYDKDF (reference sequence). Here the CDR3 reads CATSRGKLAGGIPGELFF. Drawing the rest from reference TRBV15 and TRBJ2-2, the complete variable domain is DAMVIQNPRYQVTQFGKPVTLSCSQTLNHNVMYWYQQKSSQAPKLLFHYYDKDFNNEADTPDNFQSRRPNTSFCFLDIRSPGLGDTAMYLCATSRGKLAGGIPGELFFGEGSRLTVL.

The chain uses TRBV10-3 and TRBJ1-3. The CDR3 extends over 13 amino acids. The germline gives CDR1 ENHRY, CDR2 SYGVKD. CDR3 sequence reads: CAIRASSGNTIYF.

V gene TRBV20-1 combines with J gene TRBJ2-3; TCRdb outputs TRBD2, but without DNA this stays unchecked. The CDR3 loop spans 17 amino acids. The V gene's germline CDR1 is DFQATT and CDR2 SNEGSKA (reference sequence). CDR3 sequence: CSARVPEGLPSTDTQYF.

This clonotype is labeled medium-sized based on frequency. The chain is built from TRBV7-6 and TRBJ1-2; TCRdb designates TRBD1, a call that cannot be tested without DNA. The CDR3 contains 15 residues. The germline gives CDR1 SGHVS, CDR2 FNYEAQ. CDR3 protein: CASSLAPDRVGGYTF.

This sequence joins TRBV6-5 and TRBJ1-6; the TCRdb D gene call, TRBD1, has no DNA to confirm it. This CDR3 is 19 amino acids long. Germline V gene data show CDR1 as MNHEY and CDR2 as SVGAGI. CDR3 residues: CASSYSGGKGSSYNSPLHF.

The rearrangement joins TRBV5-4 to TRBJ2-3; checking the TCRdb D call of TRBD2 is not possible without DNA. This CDR3 has 18 amino acids. Germline values: CDR1 SGHNT, CDR2 YYREEE (reference sequence). CDR3 region: CASSLAGLAGVGADTQYF.

V gene TRBV20-1 combines with J gene TRBJ2-3; TCRdb gives TRBD2 as the D gene, but with no DNA this cannot be confirmed. The CDR3 runs 16 residues. CDR1 and CDR2 from the germline V gene are DFQATT and SNEGSKA (reference sequence). The CDR3 loop reads CSAIEFTTRSTDTQYF.

CDR3 residues: CASSSSSGGAITDTQYF. V gene TRBV19 combines with J gene TRBJ2-3; TCRdb's D gene call, TRBD2, goes unchecked for lack of DNA. Germline V gives CDR1 LNHDA, CDR2 SQIVND (reference sequence). This CDR3 region has 17 residues.

The chain links TRBV6-2 or TRBV6-3 to TRBJ2-2; TCRdb reports TRBD1, a call that lacks DNA to check it against. The length of the CDR3 is 15 residues. Looked up from germline, CDR1 is MNHEY and CDR2 is SVGEGT. This CDR3 reads CASSYRQGPDGELFF.

This clonotype is labeled medium-sized based on frequency. The J gene is TRBJ1-5, the V gene TRBV12-3 or TRBV12-4; the D call of TRBD1 rests on TCRdb alone, since no DNA is present to check it. This CDR3 spans 16 amino acids. The chain's CDR3 is CASSQGQPYSNQPQHF.

V gene TRBV19 combines with J gene TRBJ1-1; TCRdb selects TRBD1, and the lack of DNA leaves this call unchecked. The CDR3 is 15 residues long. Germline lookup yields CDR1 LNHDA and CDR2 SQIVND (reference sequence). The CDR3 loop reads CASNKRQGANTEAFF.

The chain carries TRBV28 and TRBJ2-1; TCRdb gives TRBD1 as the D gene, but with no DNA this cannot be confirmed. Germline CDR1 MDHEN, CDR2 SYDVKM. CDR3 length: 12 residues. The CDR3 protein is CASTSGYNEQFF.

This clonotype registers medium-sized by frequency. The rearrangement joins TRBV13 to TRBJ2-5; TCRdb names TRBD2, which stays unverified in the absence of DNA. This CDR3 region has 15 residues. Germline V gene lookup returns CDR1 PRHDT and CDR2 FYEKMQ (reference sequence). Here the CDR3 reads CASSLTSGAQETQYF.

V and J are TRBV19 and TRBJ2-3; the D gene TCRdb calls, TRBD2, cannot be checked with no DNA. The length of the CDR3 is 17 residues. The V gene's germline CDR1 is LNHDA and CDR2 SQIVND (reference sequence). This CDR3 is CASSIASRGITTDTQYF.

V is TRBV10-1 and J is TRBJ2-3; TCRdb's D gene call, TRBD2, goes unchecked for lack of DNA. The CDR3 runs to 16 residues. The germline gives CDR1 WNHNN, CDR2 SYGVQD (reference sequence). CDR3 protein: CASSVSRSGDTDTQYF.

The J gene is TRBJ2-1, the V gene TRBV7-9; as DNA is missing, the TRBD2 call by TCRdb cannot be tested. Germline V lookup: CDR1 SEHNR, CDR2 FQNEAQ (reference sequence). CDR3 size: 15 residues. CDR3 sequence reads: CASSLEGGPYNEQFF.

By frequency, this clonotype registers medium-sized. This chain connects TRBV19 to TRBJ2-7; the D call from TCRdb, TRBD1, cannot be confirmed without DNA. CDR1 and CDR2 from the germline V gene are LNHDA and SQIVND (reference sequence). The length of the CDR3 is 12 residues. The chain's CDR3 is CASSRGGYEQYF.

The chain recombines TRBV20-1 with TRBJ1-2; TCRdb selects TRBD1, and the lack of DNA leaves this call unchecked. This CDR3 comprises 11 residues. Germline V gives CDR1 DFQATT, CDR2 SNEGSKA (reference sequence). The CDR3: CSAQGQGGSTF.

In terms of frequency, this clonotype is medium-sized. The gene calls are TRBV5-5 and TRBJ1-2. Germline V gives CDR1 SGHKS, CDR2 YYEKEE (reference sequence). The CDR3 has 11 amino acids. The chain's CDR3 is CASSLKSGYTF.

This clonotype is classed as medium-sized by frequency. The chain is built from TRBV5-5 and TRBJ1-2; TCRdb names TRBD1, which stays unverified in the absence of DNA. CDR1 is SGHKS, CDR2 YYEKEE, per germline (reference sequence). This CDR3 has 14 amino acids. CDR3 sequence reads: CASSTTGAGYGYTF.

This chain uses TRBV20-1 with TRBJ1-1. Germline CDR1 is DFQATT and CDR2 is SNEGSKA (reference sequence). The CDR3 extends over 14 amino acids. The CDR3 reads CSARAGRQNTEAFF.

By frequency, this clonotype is medium-sized. The chain has TRBV27 and TRBJ2-7; TCRdb names TRBD2, which stays unverified in the absence of DNA. The CDR3 is made up of 13 amino acids. CDR1 and CDR2 (germline): MNHEY, SMNVEV (reference sequence). The CDR3 spells CASSPQGPGEQYF.